The 15 T cell receptor beta chains in this list originate from one sample, sequenced in a study of T cells in Graves' hyperthyroidism and ophthalmopathy. RNA transcripts served as the template for amplifying TCR beta CDR3 regions. Using the HTBI primer set, a first-round RT-PCR was run on the TCR CDR3. MiXCR, applied by TCRdb to the multiplex PCR reads, yields one record per CDR3 protein. The sample consists of some 350,000 distinct CDR3 sequences, roughly 15% of them appearing once. The sample comprised blood. These receptors originate from a woman aged 40-49 years with Graves' ophthalmopathy.

The rearrangement joins TRBV4-2 to TRBJ1-2; D perhaps matches TRBD1 (5 bases). This CDR3 has 19 amino acids. V was clipped by 1 base and J by 3 bases, with 24 bases between them. Germline values: CDR1 LGHNA, CDR2 YNFKEQ. In DNA, the CDR3 is TGTGCCAGCAGCCAAGGGGTACCGATCAGGGAAACCCTGGACTATGGCTACACCTTC. Its protein product is CASSQGVPIRETLDYGYTF.

The chain links TRBV28 to TRBJ2-4, with 9 bases that match TRBD1. Germline CDR1 is MDHEN and CDR2 is SYDVKM. J lost 7 bases, V lost 5 bases, and 6 bases had no gene match. This CDR3 contains 14 residues. CDR3 sequence (DNA): TGTGCCAGCAGTCACCCGGACAGGGGCAACATTCAGTACTTC. Translation: CASSHPDRGNIQYF.

This chain uses TRBV19 with TRBJ2-1, with 7 nucleotides matching TRBD1. CDR3 length equals 13 residues. V was pared by 8 bases and J by 8 bases, with 9 bases of the junction left unmatched. CDR1 is LNHDA, CDR2 SQIVND, per germline (reference sequence). The CDR3 DNA follows: TGTGCCAGTCATACAGGGGTCGGCGATGAGCAGTTCTTC. Protein: CASHTGVGDEQFF. The full variable domain, its missing parts supplied by reference TRBV19 and TRBJ2-1, is DGGITQSPKYLFRKEGQNVTLSCEQNLNHDAMYWYRQDPGQGLRLIYYSQIVNDFQKGDIAEGYSVSREKKESFPLTVTSAQKNPTAFYLCASHTGVGDEQFFGPGTRLTVL.

In this sample, this clonotype turned up a few times. The chain employs TRBV3-1 and TRBJ1-4; D uncertain. V lost 4 bases, J lost 3 bases, and 15 bases lay in between. The CDR3 loop spans 16 amino acids. CDR1 is LGHDT, CDR2 YNNKEL, per germline (reference sequence). Written as DNA, the CDR3 is TGTGCCAGCAGCCGCCGTATCGGTCAGGCTAATGAAAAACTGTTTTTT. Residues: CASSRRIGQANEKLFF.

In this sample, this clonotype turned up a few times. This chain uses TRBV4-1 with TRBJ1-5, with 8 nucleotides matching TRBD1. V gave up 1 base and J gave up 9 bases; unmatched junction bases: 14. Per germline, CDR1 MGHRA and CDR2 YSYEKL. CDR3 length equals 17 residues. The CDR3 loop is CASSQADRGAGLRPQHF. The CDR3 region has the DNA TGCGCCAGCAGCCAAGCCGACAGGGGCGCGGGCCTTCGGCCCCAGCATTTT.

This clonotype came up many times. V usage is TRBV12-3 or TRBV12-4 and J usage is TRBJ1-2; TRBD1 matches 8 bases. V shed 5 bases, J shed 4 bases, and the junction held 6 bases outside the gene matches. The CDR3 totals 14 residues. CDR3 bases: TGTGCCAGCAGTCTCCACAGGGGGACCTATGGCTACACCTTC. Translating it yields CASSLHRGTYGYTF.

This clonotype occurred many times. The chain carries TRBV6-2 or TRBV6-3 and TRBJ1-2; a weak D match, TRBD1 (5 bases). The V gene's germline CDR1 is MNHEY and CDR2 SVGEGT. Deletions cut 7 bases from V and 10 bases from J, with 16 bases between. This CDR3 has 12 residues. The CDR3 nucleotides read TGTGCCAGCACGTTCGACAGCTTGGTCTACACCTTC. Amino acid sequence: CASTFDSLVYTF.

This clonotype has a count of ten or more. This chain links TRBV6-1 with TRBJ1-2; D not resolved. CDR1 MNHNS and CDR2 SASEGT come from the germline V gene. V lost 4 bases and J 6 bases, leaving 9 bases between the germline ends. The CDR3 is 12 residues long. CDR3 protein: CASSGQEHGYTF. CDR3 sequence (DNA): TGTGCCAGCAGTGGCCAGGAACATGGCTACACCTTC.

The CDR3 here is CASSHPGQGSTDTQYF. The CDR3 nucleotides read TGTGCCAGCAGCCATCCGGGACAGGGAAGCACAGATACGCAGTATTTT. The genes are TRBV3-1 and TRBJ2-3; 9 bases line up with TRBD1. J gave up 0 bases and V 3 bases, and 4 bases lay outside the gene matches. The CDR3 runs to 16 residues. The germline gives CDR1 LGHDT, CDR2 YNNKEL (reference sequence).

V and J are TRBV13 and TRBJ1-2, with D hard to call. CDR1 PRHDT and CDR2 FYEKMQ come from the germline V gene (reference sequence). The CDR3 totals 15 residues. V was pared by 4 bases and J by 2 bases, with 14 bases between. The CDR3 is CASSSPEPGNYGYTF. The DNA of the CDR3 is TGTGCCAGCAGCTCTCCAGAACCGGGGAACTATGGCTACACCTTC.

This clonotype was recorded many times. J is TRBJ2-7 and V is TRBV28; D not resolved. The CDR3 runs 15 residues. Between the trimmed V and J ends, which lost 2 bases and 0 bases, there was a span of 11 bases. Germline lookup yields CDR1 MDHEN and CDR2 SYDVKM. The CDR3 DNA follows: TGTGCCAGCAGTTTAACCGGGCAGAACTCCTACGAGCAGTACTTC. Translated, it gives CASSLTGQNSYEQYF.

Note on this clonotype: This may arise from a read error, as a much more abundant clone is one base away. The rearrangement uses TRBV13 and TRBJ2-7; TRBD1 might be the D (6 bases). The V gene's germline CDR1 is PRHDT and CDR2 FYEKMQ (reference sequence). Trimming took off 4 bases at V and 5 bases at J, with 24 bases between the two ends. CDR3 length: 17 amino acids. CDR3 loop: CASSSCLVTGRRHEQYF. CDR3 coding DNA: TGTGCCAGCAGCTCGTGCCTCGTTACAGGGCGCAGGCACGAGCAGTACTTC.

This clonotype showed up many times. The chain is built from TRBV20-1 and TRBJ1-2; TRBD1 matches at 7 bases. Germline V gives CDR1 DFQATT, CDR2 SNEGSKA (reference sequence). V lost 5 bases to trimming and J lost 0 bases; unmatched junction nucleotides: 9. The CDR3 length is 15 residues. CDR3 residues: CSADLWDRANYGYTF. In nucleotides, the CDR3 is TGCAGTGCTGATCTCTGGGACAGAGCTAACTATGGCTACACCTTC.

In its sample, this clonotype was seen many times. This chain uses TRBV10-3 with TRBJ1-2; no definite D call. The CDR3 loop spans 12 amino acids. Germline CDR1 and CDR2: ENHRY and SYGVKD. Trimming pared 6 bases from V and 2 bases from J, leaving 7 bases between. CDR3 region: CAIRDGNYGYTF. CDR3 bases: TGTGCCATCAGGGACGGGAACTATGGCTACACCTTC.

This clonotype was counted many times. The chain uses TRBV29-1 and TRBJ2-3; possible D gene TRBD1, 6 bases. The CDR3 loop spans 13 amino acids. The germline V gene encodes CDR1 SQVTM and CDR2 ANQGSEA. The ends were cut back, 3 bases at V and 1 base at J, with 8 bases in the middle. The CDR3 loop reads CSVDGQRTDTQYF. CDR3 DNA sequence: TGCAGCGTTGACGGACAGCGCACAGATACGCAGTATTTT.